Shown below are 23 T cell receptor beta chains from a single sample sequenced in a study of T cells in Graves' hyperthyroidism and ophthalmopathy. The investigators amplified TCR beta CDR3 regions from RNA transcripts. Initially, a first-round RT-PCR of the TCR CDR3 employed the HTBI primer set. TCRdb re-called the multiplex PCR reads with MiXCR, one entry per CDR3 protein. The repertoire holds about 580,000 distinct CDR3 sequences, with approximately 15% as singletons. What was sequenced was blood. All receptors derive from a woman between 25 and 40 years old with Graves' hyperthyroidism that later progressed to Graves' ophthalmopathy.

This clonotype has ten or more counts. The gene calls are TRBV11-1 and TRBJ2-1; 10 nucleotides agree with TRBD2. The trim removed 5 bases at V and 4 bases at J, leaving 14 bases unmatched. Germline CDR1 and CDR2: SGHAT and FQDESV (reference sequence). The CDR3 sequence is 18 residues long. CDR3 residues: CASSPEGLAGDSYNEQFF. The CDR3 nucleotides read TGTGCCAGCAGCCCCGAAGGGCTAGCGGGAGATAGTTACAATGAGCAGTTCTTC.

The V call is TRBV7-2, the J call TRBJ2-3, with 10 bases matching TRBD2. The CDR3 runs to 18 residues. V lost 2 bases to trimming and J lost 5 bases; unmatched junction nucleotides: 13. Germline V lookup: CDR1 SGHTA, CDR2 FQGNSA. CDR3 in DNA: TGTGCCAGCAGCTTACACCGCCCCGGGGCTAGCGGGAGAGATACGCAGTATTTT. Translation: CASSLHRPGASGRDTQYF.

This chain connects TRBV12-3 or TRBV12-4 to TRBJ2-1, with TRBD2 identical over 7 bases. The CDR3 is 14 amino acids. The J segment lost 7 bases and the V segment lost 5 bases, leaving 8 bases of the junction unmatched. Written as DNA, the CDR3 is TGTGCCAGCAGTCTGACTAGCAGGAGTAATGAGCAGTTCTTC. This sequence encodes CASSLTSRSNEQFF.

This clonotype was seen repeatedly, ten times or more. The V gene is TRBV7-2, the J gene TRBJ2-1; D gene unclear. The CDR3 extends over 15 amino acids. The V end was cut by 1 base, the J end by 3 bases, with 10 bases between. CDR1 is SGHTA, CDR2 FQGNSA, per germline. This CDR3 is CASSLGFADYNEQFF. In nucleotides, the CDR3 is TGTGCCAGCAGCTTAGGATTCGCAGACTACAATGAGCAGTTCTTC.

The CDR3 sequence is CASSQEVRAKNIQYF. CDR3 DNA sequence: TGCGCCAGCAGCCAAGAAGTAAGGGCCAAAAACATTCAGTACTTC. The chain uses TRBV4-3 and TRBJ2-4; D unresolved. V was cut by 0 bases and J by 1 base, with 7 bases left in between. The CDR3 sequence is 15 residues long. The V gene's germline CDR1 is LGHNA and CDR2 YSLEER.

This clonotype has a count of ten or more. J is TRBJ2-1 and V is TRBV20-1; 10 positions match TRBD2. Germline CDR1 is DFQATT and CDR2 is SNEGSKA (reference sequence). The CDR3 spans 14 residues. The ends lost 6 bases at V and 6 bases at J; junction bases unmatched: 8. The CDR3 DNA is TGCAGTGCCTTGAGCGGGAGGGATACCAATGAGCAGTTCTTC. Amino acids: CSALSGRDTNEQFF.

This clonotype was detected once. Being one base from a much bigger clone, this may be a read error. The CDR3 does not end in the conserved phenylalanine or tryptophan, so this is likely a read error. The chain is built from TRBV24-1 and TRBJ2-2; TRBD2 matches 8 bases. Germline CDR1 is KGHDR and CDR2 is SFDVKD. The junction had 8 bases not matched to a gene; V was cut back by 7 bases and J by 2 bases. CDR3 size: 16 residues. DNA of the CDR3: TGTGCCACCAGACTCGGGGGGGCAGACAACACCGGGGAGCTGTTTTCT. This translates into CATRLGGADNTGELFS.

This clonotype was seen only a few times. The rearrangement links TRBV6-2 or TRBV6-3 to TRBJ2-7; tentative D call: TRBD1 (6 bases). V shed 10 bases and J shed 6 bases, with 16 bases lying between them. The CDR3 covers 12 residues. Germline CDR1 reads MNHEY; CDR2 reads SVGEGT. The CDR3 nucleotides are TGTGCCACCCTAATACAGGGTGGCGAGCAGTACTTC. Encoded protein: CATLIQGGEQYF.

The chain is built from TRBV9 and TRBJ1-1; tentative D call: TRBD1 (6 bases). This CDR3 region has 15 residues. Germline V gene lookup returns CDR1 SGDLS and CDR2 YYNGEE. Trimming took off 0 bases at V and 5 bases at J, with 14 bases between the two ends. The CDR3 DNA reads TGTGCCAGCAGCGTAGGTGGTGCAGGGGTGACTGAAGCTTTCTTT. It is translated as CASSVGGAGVTEAFF.

The rearrangement links TRBV7-9 to TRBJ1-2; D perhaps matches TRBD1 (5 bases). With 3 bases removed from V and 3 bases from J, the gap between germline ends came to 11 bases. The CDR3 contains 14 residues. Germline values: CDR1 SEHNR, CDR2 FQNEAQ (reference sequence). The DNA of the CDR3 is TGTGCCAGCAGCTTGCAGGACACCCACTATGGCTACACCTTC. Its translation is CASSLQDTHYGYTF.

This clonotype was recorded a few times. This chain connects TRBV6-1 to TRBJ1-5; a weak D match, TRBD1 (5 bases). The CDR3 has 15 residues. The V end was cut by 3 bases, the J end by 4 bases, with 13 bases between. Germline V gives CDR1 MNHNS, CDR2 SASEGT. CDR3 nucleotides: TGTGCCAGCAGTGATGGGGGACGGAAGAATCAGCCCCAGCATTTT. Protein: CASSDGGRKNQPQHF.

Regarding this clonotype: This sequence may be a read error, since a much larger clone differs from it by one base. The V call is TRBV30, the J call TRBJ1-5; D may be TRBD1 (5 bases). Between the trimmed V and J ends, which lost 4 bases and 2 bases, there was a span of 15 bases. The CDR3 covers 15 residues. The germline V gene encodes CDR1 GTSNPN and CDR2 SVGIG (reference sequence). CDR3 in DNA: TGTGCCTGGACTCAACCAGGGCTTGGCAATCAGCCCCAGCATTTT. Translation: CAWTQPGLGNQPQHF.

This clonotype was counted at least ten times. This chain connects TRBV28 to TRBJ1-2; D remains ambiguous. V was cut by 6 bases and J by 2 bases, with 10 bases left in between. CDR3 length: 13 amino acids. From germline, CDR1 is MDHEN and CDR2 SYDVKM. The CDR3 DNA follows: TGTGCCAGCAGGGGAGGTTCCAACTATGGCTACACCTTC. Translation gives CASRGGSNYGYTF.

The chain employs TRBV28 and TRBJ1-4; D gene unclear. V lost 2 bases, J lost 3 bases, and 10 bases lay in between. Germline V gives CDR1 MDHEN, CDR2 SYDVKM. The CDR3 contains 15 residues. CDR3 region: CASSLGGLANEKLFF. DNA for the CDR3: TGTGCCAGCAGTTTAGGCGGTTTAGCTAATGAAAAACTGTTTTTT.

This clonotype showed up just a few times. The DNA is left out, because the CDR3 cannot be placed on it with certainty; the CDR3 is given as TCRdb lists it. The rearrangement uses TRBV28 and TRBJ2-5; the table calls TRBD1, which could not be checked here. The CDR3 has 13 residues if both end residues are counted. The germline V gene encodes CDR1 MDHEN and CDR2 SYDVKM. The CDR3 protein is CASSLRSVGSGNF.

This sequence joins TRBV11-2 and TRBJ1-2; 7 bases match TRBD1. The CDR3 has 16 amino acids. The germline gives CDR1 SGHAT, CDR2 FQNNGV. The J segment lost 3 bases and the V segment lost 5 bases, leaving 12 bases of the junction unmatched. The CDR3 here is CASSPLARGLDYGYTF. In DNA form, the CDR3 reads TGTGCCAGCAGCCCCTTGGCTAGGGGGCTTGACTATGGCTACACCTTC.

This clonotype was detected ten times or more. The chain links TRBV6-2 or TRBV6-3 to TRBJ1-1, with a tentative D call TRBD1 (6 bases). V was shortened by 6 bases and J by 3 bases, with 14 bases between the two germline ends. The CDR3 has 14 residues. Germline CDR1 is MNHEY and CDR2 is SVGEGT. The CDR3 coding sequence is TGTGCCAGCAGGAATGAGGGGGTTTACACTGAAGCTTTCTTT. The encoded protein is CASRNEGVYTEAFF.

In this sample, this clonotype turned up many times. The rearrangement links TRBV2 to TRBJ1-1; TRBD1 might be the D (5 bases). CDR1 is SNHLY and CDR2 is FYNNEI in the germline V gene. This CDR3 spans 15 amino acids. V lost 0 bases and J lost 4, with 12 bases in between. The CDR3: CASSEAGIDSTEAFF. CDR3 nucleotides: TGTGCCAGCAGTGAAGCAGGGATAGACAGCACTGAAGCTTTCTTT.

There are many counts of this clonotype. The CDR3 reads CAWSVPGANTEAFF. DNA for the CDR3: TGTGCCTGGAGTGTACCAGGAGCGAACACTGAAGCTTTCTTT. The chain uses TRBV30 and TRBJ1-1; no definite D call. The ends were cut back, 0 bases at V and 1 base at J, with 9 bases in the middle. Germline CDR1 is GTSNPN and CDR2 is SVGIG (reference sequence). This CDR3 is built from 14 residues.

Many counts were recorded for this clonotype. V gene TRBV24-1 combines with J gene TRBJ2-5; no firm D call. This CDR3 has 14 residues. The germline V gene encodes CDR1 KGHDR and CDR2 SFDVKD. Trimming left V 3 bases short and J 5 bases short, with 12 bases between. The CDR3: CATSDPKGLETQYF. The CDR3 nucleotides read TGTGCCACCAGTGATCCTAAAGGCTTGGAGACCCAGTACTTC.

This clonotype was counted many times. The chain uses TRBV5-1 and TRBJ2-1, with TRBD2 matching over 15 bases. The V and J ends lost 4 bases and 1 base, in that order; junction bases with no gene match: 9. Germline lookup yields CDR1 SGHRS and CDR2 YFSETQ. The CDR3 sequence is 19 residues long. The DNA for the CDR3 is TGCGCCAGCAGCACGGGGACTAGCGGGAGGAGGCCATCCTACAATGAGCAGTTCTTC. It specifies CASSTGTSGRRPSYNEQFF.

As concerns this clonotype: This may stem from a read error, because a much larger clone lies one nucleotide away. The V gene is TRBV7-3, the J gene TRBJ2-2; a weak D match, TRBD2 (5 bases). Trimming stripped 6 bases from V and 4 bases from J, with 12 bases between. The CDR3 consists of 14 residues. Looked up from germline, CDR1 is SGHTA and CDR2 is FQGTGA. The CDR3 reads CASRATEGTGELFF. CDR3 sequence (DNA): TGTGCCAGCAGGGCAACAGAGGGCACCGGGGAGCTGTTTTTT.

This chain connects TRBV18 to TRBJ1-2, with D perhaps TRBD1 (5 bases). The germline V and J ends were trimmed by 2 bases and 0 bases, with 10 bases remaining between them. This CDR3 is built from 15 residues. Germline CDR1 reads KGHSH; CDR2 reads LQKENI. The DNA for the CDR3 is TGTGCCAGCTCACCAAGGGACCTCTCTAACTATGGCTACACCTTC. Translating it yields CASSPRDLSNYGYTF.